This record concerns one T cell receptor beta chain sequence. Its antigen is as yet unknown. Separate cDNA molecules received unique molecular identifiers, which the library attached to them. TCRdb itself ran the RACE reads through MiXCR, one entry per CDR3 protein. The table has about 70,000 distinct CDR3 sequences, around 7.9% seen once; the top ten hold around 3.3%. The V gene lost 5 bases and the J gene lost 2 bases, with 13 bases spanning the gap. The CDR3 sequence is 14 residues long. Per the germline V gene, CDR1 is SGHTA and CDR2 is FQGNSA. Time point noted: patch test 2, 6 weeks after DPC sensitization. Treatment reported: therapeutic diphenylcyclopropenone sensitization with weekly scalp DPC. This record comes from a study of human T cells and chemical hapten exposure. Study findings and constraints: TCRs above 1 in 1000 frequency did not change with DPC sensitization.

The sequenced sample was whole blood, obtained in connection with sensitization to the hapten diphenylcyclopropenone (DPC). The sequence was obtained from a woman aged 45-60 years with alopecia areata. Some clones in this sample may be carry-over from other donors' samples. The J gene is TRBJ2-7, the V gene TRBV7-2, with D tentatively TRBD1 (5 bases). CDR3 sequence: CASSARTPPYEQYF. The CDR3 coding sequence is TGTGCCAGCAGCGCTAGGACACCTCCCTACGAGCAGTACTTC. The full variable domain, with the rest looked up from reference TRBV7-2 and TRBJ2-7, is GAGVSQSPSNKVTEKGKDVELRCDPISGHTALYWYRQSLGQGLEFLIYFQGNSAPDKSGLPSDRFSAERTGGSVSTLTIQRTQQEDSAVYLCASSARTPPYEQYFGPGTRLTVT.